This TCR beta chain was identified during a study of blood T cell repertoires in COVID-19. CDR1 and CDR2 from the germline V gene are KGHSH and LQKENI. V was clipped by 1 base and J by 7 bases, with 11 bases between them. This CDR3 spans 14 amino acids. Patients from Seattle were sampled longitudinally, starting during active infection. Original analysis: The authors estimated nucleated cell counts from reference gene primer amplification. Profiling relied on immunoSEQ multiplex PCR, and the TCRdb table lists in-frame clones only, not all of them. V and J calls and clone size are given by that table; D and trimming were obtained from the DNA. The data contain 150,000 to 200,000 clones, under 85% of them singletons.

The receptor was isolated from a woman aged 65 to 85 with COVID-19, enrolled during active disease. The rearrangement joins TRBV18 to TRBJ2-1; possible D gene TRBD1, 5 bases. Material for sequencing was peripheral blood. The CDR3 sequence: CASSPLDNGNEQFF. The CDR3 region has the DNA TGTGCCAGCTCACCACTGGACAACGGGAATGAGCAGTTCTTC.